The next 17 T cell receptor beta chains were all read from a single sample in a study of monozygotic twins with inflammatory bowel disease. TCRdb re-called the 5' RACE reads and catalogs CDR3 proteins one per entry, DNA excluded. In total, the table holds approximately 340,000 distinct CDR3 sequences. Sequencing was performed on blood. The receptors were sampled from a human donor with ulcerative colitis or Crohn's disease, or a healthy co-twin of an affected twin (not recorded which).

The J gene is TRBJ1-1, the V gene TRBV25-1; TCRdb picks TRBD1, but there is no DNA to check that call. The CDR3 totals 12 residues. The germline V gene encodes CDR1 MGHDK and CDR2 SYGVNS. CDR3 sequence reads: CASRAGDTEAFF.

The chain has TRBV12-3 or TRBV12-4 and TRBJ1-2. This CDR3 is 11 amino acids long. The CDR3: CASSSAGEVTF.

The chain recombines TRBV20-1 with TRBJ1-1; TCRdb's D call, TRBD1, is unchecked because there is no DNA. Germline lookup yields CDR1 DFQATT and CDR2 SNEGSKA (reference sequence). The CDR3 is made up of 13 amino acids. The CDR3 loop reads CSASRPSTGVAFF.

V is TRBV7-8 and J is TRBJ2-4. This CDR3 has 15 amino acids. Germline lookup yields CDR1 SGHVS and CDR2 FQNEAQ. This CDR3 is CASSLEGVAKNIQYF.

The V and J genes are TRBV4-1 and TRBJ1-5. The CDR3 has 14 residues. Per the germline V gene, CDR1 is MGHRA and CDR2 is YSYEKL. The CDR3 loop is CASSPTETQQPQHF.

The gene calls are TRBV27 and TRBJ2-5; TCRdb's D call, TRBD2, is unchecked because there is no DNA. Germline V CDR1 and CDR2: MNHEY, SMNVEV (reference sequence). The CDR3 consists of 15 residues. CDR3: CASSSLAGGQETQYF.

V and J are TRBV7-9 and TRBJ2-2; there is no DNA to check the TCRdb D call of TRBD2. CDR3 length equals 17 residues. The V gene's germline CDR1 is SEHNR and CDR2 FQNEAQ (reference sequence). The CDR3 protein is CASSTTSGRARTGELFF.

The rearrangement links TRBV10-1 to TRBJ2-1. The germline V gene has CDR1 WNHNN and CDR2 SYGVQD (reference sequence). This CDR3 is 13 amino acids long. The CDR3 spells CASSGGKLNEQFF.

J is TRBJ2-2 and V is TRBV11-3. The CDR3 spans 11 residues. Looked up from germline, CDR1 is SGHNT and CDR2 is YENEEA. The CDR3 loop is CASSLDGELFF.

V is TRBV4-1 and J is TRBJ2-7; TCRdb returns TRBD1, unconfirmable since there is no DNA. Germline V gene sequence: CDR1 MGHRA, CDR2 YSYEKL. The CDR3 runs to 13 residues. CDR3 residues: CASSRDITYEQYF.

The chain recombines TRBV5-1 with TRBJ2-5; TCRdb designates TRBD2, a call that cannot be tested without DNA. CDR3 length: 15 amino acids. The V gene's germline CDR1 is SGHRS and CDR2 YFSETQ. CDR3 sequence: CASSLSPSLAETQYF.

The chain joins TRBV20-1 to TRBJ2-1; TCRdb's assignment of TRBD2 cannot be checked, as there is no DNA. Germline V gives CDR1 DFQATT, CDR2 SNEGSKA (reference sequence). CDR3 length: 16 residues. CDR3 residues: CSARAGLAGGPGEQFF.

The chain uses TRBV7-9 and TRBJ1-3; as DNA is missing, the TRBD1 call by TCRdb cannot be tested. From germline, CDR1 is SEHNR and CDR2 FQNEAQ (reference sequence). The CDR3 runs 16 residues. This CDR3 is CASSSTDRGFGNTIYF.

This chain connects TRBV28 to TRBJ1-1; TCRdb selects TRBD1, and the lack of DNA leaves this call unchecked. The CDR3 totals 17 residues. Germline CDR1 reads MDHEN; CDR2 reads SYDVKM. The CDR3 protein is CASTSVDGQGAFGEAFF.

V and J are TRBV29-1 and TRBJ2-5. From germline, CDR1 is SQVTM and CDR2 ANQGSEA. The CDR3 length is 12 residues. The CDR3 region is CSVIQIQETQYF.

This chain connects TRBV27 to TRBJ2-7; as DNA is missing, the TRBD1 call by TCRdb cannot be tested. This CDR3 is 17 amino acids long. In germline, CDR1 is MNHEY, CDR2 SMNVEV (reference sequence). The CDR3 spells CASSPSSSRAISYEQYF.

The chain employs TRBV3-1 and TRBJ1-1; as DNA is missing, the TRBD1 call by TCRdb cannot be tested. CDR3 length: 14 residues. Germline CDR1 is LGHDT and CDR2 is YNNKEL (reference sequence). The CDR3: CASSLGGWGTEAFF.